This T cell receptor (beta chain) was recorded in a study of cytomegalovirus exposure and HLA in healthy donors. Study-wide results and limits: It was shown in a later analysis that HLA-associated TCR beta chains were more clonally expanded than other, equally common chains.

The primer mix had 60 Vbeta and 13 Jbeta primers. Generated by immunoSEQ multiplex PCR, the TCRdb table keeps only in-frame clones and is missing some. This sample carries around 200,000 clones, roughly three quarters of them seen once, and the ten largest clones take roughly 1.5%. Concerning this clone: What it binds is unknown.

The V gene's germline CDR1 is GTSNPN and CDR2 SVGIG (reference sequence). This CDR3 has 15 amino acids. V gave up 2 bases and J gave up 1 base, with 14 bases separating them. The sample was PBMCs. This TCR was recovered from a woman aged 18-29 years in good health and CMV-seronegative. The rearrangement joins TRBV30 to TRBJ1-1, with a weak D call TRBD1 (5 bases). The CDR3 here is CAWSPGGTANTEAFF. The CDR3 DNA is TGTGCCTGGAGTCCCGGGGGGACGGCGAACACTGAAGCTTTCTTT.